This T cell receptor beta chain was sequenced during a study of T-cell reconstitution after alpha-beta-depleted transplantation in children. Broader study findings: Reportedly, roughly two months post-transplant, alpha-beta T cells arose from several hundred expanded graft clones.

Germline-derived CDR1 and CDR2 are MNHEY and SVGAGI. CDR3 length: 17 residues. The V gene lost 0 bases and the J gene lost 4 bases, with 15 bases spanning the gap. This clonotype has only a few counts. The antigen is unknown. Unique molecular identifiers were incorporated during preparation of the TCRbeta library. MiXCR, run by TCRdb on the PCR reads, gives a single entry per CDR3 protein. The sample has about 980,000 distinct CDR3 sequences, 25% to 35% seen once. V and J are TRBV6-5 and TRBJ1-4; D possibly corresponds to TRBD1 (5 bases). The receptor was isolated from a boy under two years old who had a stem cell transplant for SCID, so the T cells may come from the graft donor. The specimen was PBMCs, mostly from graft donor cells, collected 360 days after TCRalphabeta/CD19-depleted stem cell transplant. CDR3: CASSYSPLTVFNEKLFF. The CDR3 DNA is TGTGCCAGCAGTTACTCGCCTCTGACAGTCTTTAATGAAAAACTGTTTTTT.